The sample holds many counts of the clone carrying this T cell receptor beta chain. The sample originates from a study of human T cells and chemical hapten exposure. Sample time point: patch test 1, 2 weeks after DPC sensitization. The sample's treatment: therapeutic diphenylcyclopropenone sensitization with weekly scalp DPC. TCRdb analysed the RACE reads with MiXCR anew, one entry per CDR3 protein. This table holds roughly 380,000 distinct CDR3 sequences, approximately 5.1% found once. This CDR3 comprises 14 residues. Trimming removed 1 base from V and 7 bases from J; junction bases left unmatched: 7. CDR1 is LGHDT, CDR2 YNNKEL, per germline (reference sequence).

This clonotype was sampled from a woman between 50 and 59 years old with alopecia areata. Some clones in this sample may be carry-over from other donors' samples. This rearrangement joins TRBV3-1 to TRBJ2-7; TRBD1 aligns across 7 bases. Here the sequenced sample was whole blood, taken in connection with sensitization to the hapten diphenylcyclopropenone (DPC). This chain's CDR3 is CASSQGQGRGEQYF. The DNA for the CDR3 is TGTGCCAGCAGCCAAGGACAGGGACGTGGGGAGCAGTACTTC.